This passage covers 6 T cell receptor beta chains from one sample sequenced in a study of T cells in Graves' hyperthyroidism and ophthalmopathy. There were TCR beta CDR3 regions amplified from RNA transcripts. First-round RT-PCR with HTBI primers amplified the TCR CDR3 region. Each CDR3 protein is one row after TCRdb ran MiXCR on the multiplex PCR reads. The sample holds 500,000 to 800,000 distinct CDR3 sequences, nearly 45% seen once. Sample: peripheral blood or thyroid tissue (not recorded which). The receptors here all came from an adult man with Graves' disease, either hyperthyroidism or ophthalmopathy (not recorded which).

In its sample, this clonotype was seen a few times. The CDR3 protein is CASSYTGGSDSPLHF. In DNA form, the CDR3 reads TGTGCCAGCAGTTATACAGGGGGCTCGGATTCACCCCTCCACTTT. The J gene is TRBJ1-6, the V gene TRBV12-3 or TRBV12-4, with 9 bases fitting TRBD1. This CDR3 spans 15 amino acids. V shed 4 bases, J shed 8 bases, and the junction held 6 bases outside the gene matches.

A few counts support this clonotype. The chain uses TRBV20-1 and TRBJ2-5; 10 nucleotides match TRBD2. This CDR3 contains 15 residues. With V trimmed by 5 bases and J by 0 bases, 6 bases remained unmatched. Germline V CDR1 and CDR2: DFQATT, SNEGSKA (reference sequence). CDR3 bases: TGCAGTGCTCGCCGGGGACTAGCGAACCAAGAGACCCAGTACTTC. It is translated as CSARRGLANQETQYF.

V usage is TRBV15 and J usage is TRBJ1-4; 10 bases align to TRBD1. Germline V CDR1 and CDR2: LNHNV, YYDKDF (reference sequence). This CDR3 has 14 amino acids. With 8 bases clipped from V and 7 bases from J, the junction kept 7 bases outside the gene matches. CDR3 coding DNA: TGTGCCACCTCCGTCGGGGACAGGGGTGAAAAACTGTTTTTT. This gives the protein CATSVGDRGEKLFF.

Turning to this clonotype: A much more abundant neighbour one base away suggests this may be a read error. The chain has TRBV20-1 and TRBJ1-6; 8 bases line up with TRBD1. V gave up 6 bases and J gave up 7 bases; unmatched junction bases: 2. Germline lookup yields CDR1 DFQATT and CDR2 SNEGSKA (reference sequence). The CDR3 runs 12 residues. In DNA form, the CDR3 reads TGCAGTGCAAGGACAGGGAATTCACCCCTCCACTTT. Its protein product is CSARTGNSPLHF.

The chain has TRBV11-3 and TRBJ1-4; TRBD1 is a possible D gene (5 bases). Germline loops: CDR1 SGHNT, CDR2 YENEEA. Trimming shortened V by 6 bases and J by 7 bases, and 24 bases separated the two germline ends. This CDR3 region has 17 residues. As DNA, the CDR3 is TGTGCCAGCAGTCTTACCCTGGACACCGGGAGACGTGAAAAACTGTTTTTT. It encodes CASSLTLDTGRREKLFF.

Turning to this clonotype: This clone may be a read error of a much larger clone one base away. The J gene is TRBJ2-7, the V gene TRBV29-1; the D is unclear. CDR1 and CDR2 from the germline V gene are SQVTM and ANQGSEA. The CDR3 runs to 12 residues. V was clipped by 6 bases and J by 3 bases, with 12 bases between them. In DNA, the CDR3 is TGCAGCGTGAATAGTAACAGCTACGAGCAGTACTTC. This sequence encodes CSVNSNSYEQYF.